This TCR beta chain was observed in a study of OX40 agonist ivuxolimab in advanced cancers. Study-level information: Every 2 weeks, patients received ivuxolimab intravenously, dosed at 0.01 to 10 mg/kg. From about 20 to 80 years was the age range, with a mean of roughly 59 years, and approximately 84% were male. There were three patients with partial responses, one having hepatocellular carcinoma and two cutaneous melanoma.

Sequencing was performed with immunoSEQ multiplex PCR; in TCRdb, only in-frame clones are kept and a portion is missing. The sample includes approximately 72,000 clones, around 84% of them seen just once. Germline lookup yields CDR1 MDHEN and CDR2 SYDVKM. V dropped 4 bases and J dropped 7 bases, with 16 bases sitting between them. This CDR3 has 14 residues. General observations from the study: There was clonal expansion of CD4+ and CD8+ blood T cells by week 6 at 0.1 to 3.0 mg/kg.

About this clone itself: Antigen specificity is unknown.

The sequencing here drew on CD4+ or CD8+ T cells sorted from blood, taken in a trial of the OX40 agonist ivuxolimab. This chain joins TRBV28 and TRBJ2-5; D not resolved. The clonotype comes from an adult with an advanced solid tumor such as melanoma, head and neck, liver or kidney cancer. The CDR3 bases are TGTGCCAGCAGTTCCTTAACTACCATAGGGACCCAGTACTTC. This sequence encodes CASSSLTTIGTQYF.